The next 9 T cell receptor beta chains were all read from a single sample in a study of T cell responses to AZD1222 COVID-19 vaccine. TCRdb's table, derived via immunoSEQ multiplex PCR, lists solely in-frame clones and lacks some. The sample has approximately 180,000 clones, just under 90% seen once. This material consisted of peripheral blood, taken on day 0 of AZD1222 vaccination. The receptors originated from an adult in good health.

This chain connects TRBV19 to TRBJ1-1; the D gene is possibly TRBD1 (5 bases). The CDR3 sequence is 17 residues long. V lost 7 bases, J lost 0 bases, and 21 bases lay in between. CDR1 and CDR2 from the germline V gene are LNHDA and SQIVND (reference sequence). CDR3 amino acids: CASKTAWGGTLNTEAFF. The CDR3 DNA reads as TGTGCCAGTAAAACCGCTTGGGGGGGGACTCTGAACACTGAAGCTTTCTTT. The full variable domain, completed using reference TRBV19 and TRBJ1-1, is DGGITQSPKYLFRKEGQNVTLSCEQNLNHDAMYWYRQDPGQGLRLIYYSQIVNDFQKGDIAEGYSVSREKKESFPLTVTSAQKNPTAFYLCASKTAWGGTLNTEAFFGQGTRLTVV.

The chain uses TRBV19 and TRBJ2-2, with 10 bases fitting TRBD2. The CDR3 consists of 18 residues. Per germline, CDR1 LNHDA and CDR2 SQIVND (reference sequence). V lost 2 bases to trimming and J lost 6 bases; unmatched junction nucleotides: 12. CDR3 amino acids: CASSIHSGGAVFAGELFF. The CDR3, as DNA: TGTGCCAGTAGTATACACAGCGGGGGGGCCGTCTTCGCCGGGGAGCTGTTTTTT. Full variable domain (outside the CDR3, taken from reference TRBV19 and TRBJ2-2): DGGITQSPKYLFRKEGQNVTLSCEQNLNHDAMYWYRQDPGQGLRLIYYSQIVNDFQKGDIAEGYSVSREKKESFPLTVTSAQKNPTAFYLCASSIHSGGAVFAGELFFGEGSRLTVL.

The chain carries TRBV28 and TRBJ2-1; unclear D gene. CDR3 length: 12 amino acids. V was clipped by 2 bases and J by 7 bases, with 6 bases between them. Germline V gene sequence: CDR1 MDHEN, CDR2 SYDVKM. The DNA for the CDR3 is TGTGCCAGCAGTTTAGAGAGGAATGAGCAGTTCTTC. Translating gives CASSLERNEQFF. The full variable domain, in which reference TRBV28 and TRBJ2-1 provide the parts outside the CDR3, is DVKVTQSSRYLVKRTGEKVFLECVQDMDHENMFWYRQDPGLGLRLIYFSYDVKMKEKGDIPEGYSVSREKKERFSLILESASTNQTSMYLCASSLERNEQFFGPGTRLTVL.

The genes are TRBV6-5 and TRBJ1-3, with D unclear. CDR3 length: 16 amino acids. Trimming shortened V by 2 bases and J by 0 bases, and 11 bases separated the two germline ends. CDR1 and CDR2 from the germline V gene are MNHEY and SVGAGI. Written as DNA, the CDR3 is TGTGCCAGCAGTTACGATGAGGGTAACTCTGGAAACACCATATATTTT. Protein product: CASSYDEGNSGNTIYF.

CDR3 protein: CASSPRDRGSLRPGDTQYF. The CDR3 DNA is TGTGCCAGCAGCCCGCGGGACAGGGGCAGCCTACGGCCGGGAGATACGCAGTATTTT. The chain combines TRBV14 with TRBJ2-3, with 10 nucleotides matching TRBD1. The CDR3 spans 19 residues. The V and J ends lost 4 bases and 5 bases, in that order; junction bases with no gene match: 18. Germline V CDR1 and CDR2: SGHDN, FVKESK.

This sequence joins TRBV19 and TRBJ1-1; D is uncertain. The germline V gene encodes CDR1 LNHDA and CDR2 SQIVND (reference sequence). V lost 8 bases, J lost 1 base, and 5 bases lay in between. There are 11 residues in the CDR3. The CDR3 reads CASRSNTEAFF. As DNA, the CDR3 is TGTGCCAGTCGATCGAACACTGAAGCTTTCTTT.

The chain carries TRBV7-9 and TRBJ2-5; D is undetermined. The V end lost 5 bases, the J end lost 5 bases, and 21 bases lay between the germline ends. The CDR3 runs to 16 residues. Germline-derived CDR1 and CDR2 are SEHNR and FQNEAQ (reference sequence). CDR3 bases: TGTGCCAGCAGCGCCGTTCCGGGCCCCCTTCAGGAGACCCAGTACTTC. Protein sequence: CASSAVPGPLQETQYF.

V is TRBV11-2 and J is TRBJ2-3; 7 bases map to TRBD1. V lost 5 bases to trimming and J lost 0 bases; unmatched junction nucleotides: 8. Germline loops: CDR1 SGHAT, CDR2 FQNNGV. CDR3 length: 16 amino acids. CDR3 DNA sequence: TGTGCCAGCAGCCCCCCATGGGACAGTAGCACAGATACGCAGTATTTT. Its protein product is CASSPPWDSSTDTQYF.

The chain carries TRBV6-5 and TRBJ1-2; D ambiguous. Germline V gene data show CDR1 as MNHEY and CDR2 as SVGAGI. The CDR3 is 15 residues long. The ends were cut back, 3 bases at V and 7 bases at J, with 18 bases in the middle. The CDR3 is CASSYGGNNLGGYTF. For the CDR3, the DNA is TGTGCCAGCAGTTATGGCGGAAATAACTTGGGTGGCTACACCTTC.